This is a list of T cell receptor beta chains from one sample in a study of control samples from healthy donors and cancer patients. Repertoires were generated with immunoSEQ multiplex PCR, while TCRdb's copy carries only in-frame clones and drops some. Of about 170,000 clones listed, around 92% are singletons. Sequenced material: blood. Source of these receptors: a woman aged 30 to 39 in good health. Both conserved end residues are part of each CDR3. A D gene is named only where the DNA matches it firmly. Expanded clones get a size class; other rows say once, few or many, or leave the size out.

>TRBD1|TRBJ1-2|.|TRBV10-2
CAVRQGDYGYTF
TGCGCCGTCCGACAGGGGGACTATGGCTACACCTTC
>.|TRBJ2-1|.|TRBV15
CATSRNRVGDEQFF
TGTGCCACCAGCAGGAACAGGGTAGGCGATGAGCAGTTCTTC
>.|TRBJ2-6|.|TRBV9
CASSVLGSSGANVLTF
TGTGCCAGCAGCGTATTGGGATCCTCTGGGGCCAACGTCCTGACTTTC
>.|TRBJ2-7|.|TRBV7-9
CASSLGRSVSYEQYF
TGTGCCAGCAGCTTAGGAAGGTCGGTCTCCTACGAGCAGTACTTC
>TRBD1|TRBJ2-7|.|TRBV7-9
CASSIDRVEQYF
TGTGCCAGCAGCATCGACAGGGTTGAGCAGTACTTC
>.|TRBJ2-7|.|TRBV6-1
CASSEAGASSYEQYF
TGTGCCAGCAGTGAAGCGGGGGCCAGCTCCTACGAGCAGTACTTC
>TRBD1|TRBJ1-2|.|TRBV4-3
CASSQWTGDNGYTF
TGCGCCAGCAGCCAATGGACAGGGGATAATGGCTACACCTTC
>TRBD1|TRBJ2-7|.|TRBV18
CASSPGQGAYEQYF
TGTGCCAGCTCACCGGGGCAGGGGGCTTACGAGCAGTACTTC
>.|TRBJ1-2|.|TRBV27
CASSLYRDYGYTF
TGTGCCAGCAGTTTGTACAGGGACTATGGCTACACCTTC
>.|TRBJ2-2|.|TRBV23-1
CASSQPGTTGELFF
TGCGCCAGCAGTCAACCTGGGACTACCGGGGAGCTGTTTTTT
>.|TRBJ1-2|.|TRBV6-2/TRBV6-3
CASSSQEYYGYTF
TGTGCCAGCAGTTCACAGGAGTACTATGGCTACACCTTC
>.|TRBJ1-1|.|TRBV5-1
CASSLGAGAEAFF
TGCGCCAGCAGCTTGGGGGCTGGAGCTGAAGCTTTCTTT
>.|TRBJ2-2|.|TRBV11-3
CASSLTGANTGELFF
TGTGCCAGCAGCTTAACGGGGGCGAACACCGGGGAGCTGTTTTTT
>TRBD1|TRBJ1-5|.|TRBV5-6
CASSRDRGLQPQHF
TGTGCCAGCAGCCGAGACAGGGGGCTTCAGCCCCAGCATTTT
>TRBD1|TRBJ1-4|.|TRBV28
CASSTPGGPNEKLFF
TGTGCCAGCAGTACCCCAGGGGGCCCTAATGAAAAACTGTTTTTT
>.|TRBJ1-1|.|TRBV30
CAWSVRGPDTEAFF
TGTGCCTGGAGTGTACGGGGCCCCGACACTGAAGCTTTCTTT
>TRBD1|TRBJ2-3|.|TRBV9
CASSAGTVTDTQYF
TGTGCCAGCAGCGCCGGGACAGTAACAGATACGCAGTATTTT
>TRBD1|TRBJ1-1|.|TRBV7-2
CASSWSRGEAFF
TGTGCCAGCAGCTGGAGCAGGGGGGAAGCTTTCTTT
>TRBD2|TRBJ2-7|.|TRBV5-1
CASSLVRGAYEQYF
TGCGCCAGCAGCTTGGTTCGGGGGGCCTACGAGCAGTACTTC
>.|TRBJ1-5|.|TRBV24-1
CATSDRYSNQPQHF
TGTGCCACCAGTGACCGGTATAGCAATCAGCCCCAGCATTTT
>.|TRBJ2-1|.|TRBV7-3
CASSLKPRLSYNEQFF
TGTGCCAGCAGCTTAAAGCCTCGACTATCCTACAATGAGCAGTTCTTC
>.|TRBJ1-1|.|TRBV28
CASSLDSMNTEAFF
TGTGCCAGCAGTTTAGACAGCATGAACACTGAAGCTTTCTTT
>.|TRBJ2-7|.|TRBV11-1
CASSFDTYEQYF
TGTGCCAGCAGCTTTGATACCTACGAGCAGTACTTC
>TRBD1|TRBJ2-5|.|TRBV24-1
CATSERGQGTETQYF
TGTGCCACCAGTGAAAGGGGACAGGGGACGGAGACCCAGTACTTC
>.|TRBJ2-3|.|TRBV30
CAWSGTTSTDTQYF
TGTGCCTGGTCCGGGACAACTAGCACAGATACGCAGTATTTT
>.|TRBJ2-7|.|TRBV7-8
CASSLHQGYEQYF
TGTGCCAGCAGCTTACATCAGGGTTACGAGCAGTACTTC
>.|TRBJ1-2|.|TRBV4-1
CASSQVSKFGSGYTF
TGCGCCAGCAGCCAAGTCTCGAAATTCGGATCTGGCTACACCTTC
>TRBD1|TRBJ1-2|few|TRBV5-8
CASTVTGGYYGYTF
TGTGCCAGCACCGTGACAGGGGGCTACTATGGCTACACCTTC
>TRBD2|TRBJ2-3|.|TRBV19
CASSIDRLAGPDTQYF
TGTGCCAGTAGTATAGATCGGCTAGCGGGGCCAGATACGCAGTATTTT
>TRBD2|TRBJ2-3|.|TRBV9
CASSLAGGSTDTQYF
TGTGCCAGCAGCCTAGCGGGGGGGAGCACAGATACGCAGTATTTT
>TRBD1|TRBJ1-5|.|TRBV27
CASSPEGAPIQPQHF
TGTGCCAGCAGTCCCGAGGGGGCCCCCATTCAGCCCCAGCATTTT
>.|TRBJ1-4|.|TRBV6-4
CASSDSSQPNEKLFF
TGTGCCAGCAGTGACTCGAGTCAGCCTAATGAAAAACTGTTTTTT
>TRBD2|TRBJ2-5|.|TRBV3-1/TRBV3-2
CASSQDSGGIQETQYF
TGTGCCAGCAGCCAAGATAGCGGGGGGATCCAAGAGACCCAGTACTTC
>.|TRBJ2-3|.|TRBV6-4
CASSDTSTDTQYF
TGTGCCAGCAGTGATACTAGCACAGATACGCAGTATTTT
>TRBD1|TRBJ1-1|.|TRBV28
CASSSGQLYTEAFF
TGTGCCAGCAGTTCGGGACAGCTTTACACTGAAGCTTTCTTT
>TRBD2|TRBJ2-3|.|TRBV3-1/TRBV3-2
CASSQGTSGVGTHTDTQYF
TGTGCCAGCAGCCAAGGGACTAGCGGGGTGGGTACACACACAGATACGCAGTATTTT
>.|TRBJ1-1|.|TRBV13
CASSSYQGNTEAFF
TGTGCCAGCAGCTCCTACCAGGGTAACACTGAAGCTTTCTTT
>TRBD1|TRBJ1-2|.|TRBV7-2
CASSYRDRGSYYGYTF
TGTGCCAGCAGCTACCGGGACAGGGGATCGTACTATGGCTACACCTTC
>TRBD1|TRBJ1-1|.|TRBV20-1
CSATGATEAFF
TGCAGTGCCACAGGGGCTACTGAAGCTTTCTTT
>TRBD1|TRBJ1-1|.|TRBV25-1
CASSELDRENTEAFF
TGTGCCAGCAGTGAGTTAGACAGGGAAAACACTGAAGCTTTCTTT
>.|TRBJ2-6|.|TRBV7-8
CASSLGRRAPRPGANVLTF
TGTGCCAGCAGCTTAGGGCGCAGGGCCCCACGTCCTGGGGCCAACGTCCTGACTTTC
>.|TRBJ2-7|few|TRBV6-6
CASSPSGRSSYEQYF
TGTGCCAGCAGCCCCTCGGGACGGAGCTCCTACGAGCAGTACTTC
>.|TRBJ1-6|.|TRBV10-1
CASGDTYNSPLHF
TGCGCCAGCGGGGACACCTATAATTCACCCCTCCACTTT
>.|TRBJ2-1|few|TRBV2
CASSLQGTDNEQFF
TGTGCCAGCAGCCTACAGGGTACTGACAATGAGCAGTTCTTC
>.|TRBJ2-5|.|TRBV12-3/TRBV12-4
CASSLSWSKTQYF
TGTGCCAGCAGTTTGAGCTGGTCGAAGACCCAGTACTTC
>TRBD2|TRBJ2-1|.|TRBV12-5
CASGLGLAGYNEQFF
TGTGCTAGTGGTTTGGGACTAGCGGGGTACAATGAGCAGTTCTTC
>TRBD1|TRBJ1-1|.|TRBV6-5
CASSSPDRPNTEAFF
TGTGCCAGCAGTTCCCCGGACAGGCCAAACACTGAAGCTTTCTTT
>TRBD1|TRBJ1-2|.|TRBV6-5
CASSYSRDRGAYGYTF
TGTGCCAGCAGTTACTCGAGGGACAGGGGGGCCTATGGCTACACCTTC
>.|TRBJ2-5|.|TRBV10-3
CAISESTLAVETQYF
TGTGCCATCAGTGAGTCGACGTTAGCGGTAGAGACCCAGTACTTC
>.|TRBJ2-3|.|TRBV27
CASSFTGTSTDTQYF
TGTGCCAGCAGTTTCACCGGGACTAGCACAGATACGCAGTATTTT
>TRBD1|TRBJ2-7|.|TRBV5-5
CASRSRTGSPEQYF
TGTGCCAGCAGGTCCCGGACAGGGTCTCCCGAGCAGTACTTC